This T cell receptor beta chain came from a study of CD8+CD57+ T cells in acquired aplastic anemia. Study background: The mean DNA yield obtained from sorted CD4+ and CD8+ cells came to about 3 ug.

TCR beta VDJ combinations and CDR3 sequences were profiled from genomic DNA. One entry per CDR3 protein results from TCRdb running MiXCR on the reads. The sample records under 200,000 distinct CDR3 sequences, more than 40% being singletons. As concerns this clonotype: Its cognate antigen is unknown.

Sequencing involved patients with CD8+CD57+ cell expansion previously shown by flow cytometry. Among the patients, none had received any therapy at the time of blood sampling. Study findings and constraints: CD8+ Simpson's diversity in patients was not significantly different from that in controls. Between patients and controls, about 31 CD8+ CDR3 sequences were found in common.

Germline V CDR1 and CDR2: DFQATT, SNEGSKA (reference sequence). V was clipped by 2 bases and J by 1 base, with 8 bases between them. CDR3 length equals 13 residues. This clonotype originated in a human donor with aplastic anemia. The sample comprised sorted CD4+, CD8+, or CD8+CD57+ T cells (not recorded which) from PBMCs. This rearrangement joins TRBV20-1 to TRBJ1-1; D uncertain. CDR3 region: CSARLPSNTEAFF. CDR3 nucleotides: TGCAGTGCTAGATTACCATCGAACACTGAAGCTTTCTTT.